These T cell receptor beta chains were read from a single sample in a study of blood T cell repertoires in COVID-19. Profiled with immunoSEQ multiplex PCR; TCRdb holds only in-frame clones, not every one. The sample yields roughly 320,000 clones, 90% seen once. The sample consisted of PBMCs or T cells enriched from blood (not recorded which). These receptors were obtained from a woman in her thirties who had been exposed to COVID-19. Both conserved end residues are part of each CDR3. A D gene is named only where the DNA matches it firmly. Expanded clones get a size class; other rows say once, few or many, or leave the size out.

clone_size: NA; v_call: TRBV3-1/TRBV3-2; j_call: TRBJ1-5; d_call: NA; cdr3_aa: CASSQRAGQPQHF; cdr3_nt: TGTGCCAGCAGCCAAAGGGCGGGACAGCCCCAGCATTTT
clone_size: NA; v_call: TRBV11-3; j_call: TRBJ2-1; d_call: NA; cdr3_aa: CASSALAGVYNEQFF; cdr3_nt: TGTGCCAGCAGCGCTTTAGCAGGGGTCTACAATGAGCAGTTCTTC
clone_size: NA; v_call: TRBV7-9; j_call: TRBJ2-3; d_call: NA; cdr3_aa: CASSLGGPDTQYF; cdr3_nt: TGTGCCAGCAGCCTGGGTGGGCCAGATACGCAGTATTTT
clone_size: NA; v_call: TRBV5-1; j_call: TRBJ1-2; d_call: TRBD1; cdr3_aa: CASSLAGQGIPSGYGYTF; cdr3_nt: TGCGCCAGCAGCTTGGCGGGACAGGGGATTCCGTCCGGCTATGGCTACACCTTC
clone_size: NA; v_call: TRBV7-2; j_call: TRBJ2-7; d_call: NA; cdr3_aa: CASSLWVRGTRGTYEQYF; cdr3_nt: TGTGCCAGCAGCTTATGGGTACGGGGGACCAGAGGGACCTACGAGCAGTACTTC
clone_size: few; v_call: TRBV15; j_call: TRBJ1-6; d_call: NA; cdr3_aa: CATSRDWTPSPLHF; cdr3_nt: TGTGCCACCAGCAGAGATTGGACACCCTCACCCCTCCACTTT
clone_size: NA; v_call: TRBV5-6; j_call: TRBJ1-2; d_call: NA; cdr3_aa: CASSGTGNYGYTF; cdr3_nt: TGTGCCAGCAGCGGAACAGGGAACTATGGCTACACCTTC
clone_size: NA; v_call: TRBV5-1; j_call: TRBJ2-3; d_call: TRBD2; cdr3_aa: CASSSRLAADTQYF; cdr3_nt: TGCGCCAGCAGCTCGAGACTAGCCGCAGATACGCAGTATTTT
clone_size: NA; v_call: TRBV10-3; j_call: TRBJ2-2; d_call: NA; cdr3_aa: CAIRTAGGPNTGELFF; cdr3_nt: TGTGCCATCAGAACCGCAGGGGGGCCTAACACCGGGGAGCTGTTTTTT
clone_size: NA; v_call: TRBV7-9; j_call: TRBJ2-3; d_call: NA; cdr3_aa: CASRVAGTNTDTQYF; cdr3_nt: TGTGCCAGCAGAGTGGCCGGGACAAACACAGATACGCAGTATTTT
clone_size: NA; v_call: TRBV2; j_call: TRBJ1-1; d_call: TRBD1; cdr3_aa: CASSRDRYRDTEAFF; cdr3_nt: TGTGCCAGCAGTAGGGACAGATATCGAGACACTGAAGCTTTCTTT
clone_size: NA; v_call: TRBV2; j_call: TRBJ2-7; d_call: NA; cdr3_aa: CASSEGQIAEQYF; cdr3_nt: TGTGCCAGCAGTGAAGGACAAATCGCCGAGCAGTACTTC
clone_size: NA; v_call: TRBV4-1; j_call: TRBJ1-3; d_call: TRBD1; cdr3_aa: CASSRAGQGSNSFSGNTIYF; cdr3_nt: TGCGCCAGCAGCCGAGCTGGACAGGGTTCCAACTCTTTCTCTGGAAACACCATATATTTT
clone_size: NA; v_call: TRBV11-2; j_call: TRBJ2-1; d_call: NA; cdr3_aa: CASSQNPPGYRNNEQFF; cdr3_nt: TGTGCCAGCAGTCAAAACCCGCCTGGGTACAGGAACAATGAGCAGTTCTTC
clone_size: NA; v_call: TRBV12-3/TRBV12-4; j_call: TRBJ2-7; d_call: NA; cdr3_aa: CASSRRTLRGQYF; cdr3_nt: TGTGCCAGCAGCCGTAGGACTCTACGAGGGCAGTACTTC
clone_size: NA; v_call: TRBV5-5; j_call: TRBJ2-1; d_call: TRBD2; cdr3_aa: CASSLRLAGGNYNEQFF; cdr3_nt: TGTGCCAGCAGCTTGCGTCTAGCGGGGGGTAACTACAATGAGCAGTTCTTC
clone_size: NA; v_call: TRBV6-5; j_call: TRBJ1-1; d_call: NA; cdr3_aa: CASSSTRVNTEAFF; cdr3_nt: TGTGCCAGCAGTTCCACCCGGGTGAACACTGAAGCTTTCTTT
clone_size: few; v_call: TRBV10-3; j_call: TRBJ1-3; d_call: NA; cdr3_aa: CAISPVPTAFGNTIYF; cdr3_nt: TGTGCCATCAGTCCGGTCCCAACAGCATTTGGAAACACCATATATTTT
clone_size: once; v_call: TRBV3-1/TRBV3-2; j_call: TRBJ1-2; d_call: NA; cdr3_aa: CASSQDMGAPYGYTF; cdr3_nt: TGTGCCAGCAGCCAAGATATGGGGGCGCCTTATGGCTACACCTTC
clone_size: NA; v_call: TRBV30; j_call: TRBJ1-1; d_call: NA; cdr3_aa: CAWSTGLNTEAFF; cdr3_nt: TGTGCCTGGAGTACAGGGTTGAACACTGAAGCTTTCTTT
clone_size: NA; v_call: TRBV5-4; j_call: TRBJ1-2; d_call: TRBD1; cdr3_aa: CASSGTGIYGYTF; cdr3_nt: TGTGCCAGCAGCGGGACAGGGATCTATGGCTACACCTTC
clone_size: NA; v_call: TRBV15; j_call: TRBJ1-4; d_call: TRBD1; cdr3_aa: CATKLRDRLNEKLFF; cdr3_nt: TGTGCCACCAAACTTAGGGACAGACTAAATGAAAAACTGTTTTTT
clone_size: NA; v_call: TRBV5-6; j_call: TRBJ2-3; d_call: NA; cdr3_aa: CASSFRSTDTQYF; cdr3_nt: TGTGCCAGCAGCTTCAGATCCACAGATACGCAGTATTTT
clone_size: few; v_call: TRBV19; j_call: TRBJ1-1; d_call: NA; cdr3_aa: CASRKITAVNTEAFF; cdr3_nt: TGTGCCAGTAGGAAGATAACAGCGGTGAACACTGAAGCTTTCTTT
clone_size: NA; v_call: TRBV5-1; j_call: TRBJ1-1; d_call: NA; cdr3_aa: CASSLTRNTEAFF; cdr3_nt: TGCGCCAGCAGTTTGACACGAAACACTGAAGCTTTCTTT
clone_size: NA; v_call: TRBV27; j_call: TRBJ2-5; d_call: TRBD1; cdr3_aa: CASSLKSRTGGGRETQYF; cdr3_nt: TGTGCCAGCAGTTTAAAAAGCCGAACAGGGGGCGGTAGGGAGACCCAGTACTTC
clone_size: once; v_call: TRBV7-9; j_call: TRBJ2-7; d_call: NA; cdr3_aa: CASSLGLAYEQYF; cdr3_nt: TGTGCCAGCAGCTTAGGACTAGCCTACGAGCAGTACTTC
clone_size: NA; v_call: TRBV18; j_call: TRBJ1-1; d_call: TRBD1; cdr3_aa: CASSPWTGDTEAFF; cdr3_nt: TGTGCCAGCTCACCGTGGACAGGGGACACTGAAGCTTTCTTT
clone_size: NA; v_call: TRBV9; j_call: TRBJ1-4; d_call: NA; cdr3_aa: CASSARAGGRGEKLFF; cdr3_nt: TGTGCCAGCAGCGCCCGCGCGGGGGGGCGCGGTGAAAAACTGTTTTTT
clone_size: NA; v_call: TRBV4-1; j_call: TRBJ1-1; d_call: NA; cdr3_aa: CASSQVGGEGLAAFF; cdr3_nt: TGCGCCAGCAGCCAAGTTGGGGGGGAGGGTTTGGCAGCTTTCTTT
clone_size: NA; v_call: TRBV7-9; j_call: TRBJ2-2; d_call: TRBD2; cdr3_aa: CASSSQGLAYTGELFF; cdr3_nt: TGTGCCAGCAGCTCACAGGGACTAGCGTACACCGGGGAGCTGTTTTTT
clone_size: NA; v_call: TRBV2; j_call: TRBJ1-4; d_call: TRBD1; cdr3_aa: CASSGDSVGKLFF; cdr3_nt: TGTGCCAGCAGTGGGGACAGTGTTGGAAAACTGTTTTTT
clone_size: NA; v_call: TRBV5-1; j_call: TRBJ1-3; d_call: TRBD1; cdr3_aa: CASSPGTGTGNTIYF; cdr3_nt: TGCGCCAGCAGCCCGGGGACAGGGACTGGAAACACCATATATTTT
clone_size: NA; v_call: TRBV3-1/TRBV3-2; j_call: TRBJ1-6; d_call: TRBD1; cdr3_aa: CASSLRGGLSTGKHSPLHF; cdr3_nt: TGTGCCAGCAGCCTCCGAGGGGGCCTCTCGACAGGGAAGCATTCACCCCTCCACTTT
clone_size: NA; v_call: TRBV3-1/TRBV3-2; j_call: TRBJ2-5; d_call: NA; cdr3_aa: CASSLGGRVQETQYF; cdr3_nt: TGTGCCAGCAGCCTGGGGGGGCGGGTACAAGAGACCCAGTACTTC
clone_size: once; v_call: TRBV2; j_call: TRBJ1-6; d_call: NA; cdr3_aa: CASSVSRGNNSPLHF; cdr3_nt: TGTGCCAGCAGTGTATCTAGGGGGAATAATTCACCCCTCCACTTT
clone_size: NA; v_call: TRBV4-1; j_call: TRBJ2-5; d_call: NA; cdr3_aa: CASSQAEGAGETQYF; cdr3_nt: TGCGCCAGCAGCCAAGCGGAGGGGGCGGGGGAGACCCAGTACTTC
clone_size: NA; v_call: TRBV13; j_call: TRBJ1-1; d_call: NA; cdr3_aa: CASSLEGGWDTEAFF; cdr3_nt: TGTGCCAGCAGCTTAGAAGGGGGATGGGACACTGAAGCTTTCTTT
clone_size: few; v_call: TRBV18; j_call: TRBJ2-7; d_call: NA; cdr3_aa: CASSRGAGGYEQYF; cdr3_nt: TGTGCCAGCTCACGAGGGGCAGGGGGGTACGAGCAGTACTTC
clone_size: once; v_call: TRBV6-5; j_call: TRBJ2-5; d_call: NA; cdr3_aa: CASSRLGLGGETQYF; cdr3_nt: TGTGCCAGCAGTAGGCTAGGTCTGGGAGGAGAGACCCAGTACTTC
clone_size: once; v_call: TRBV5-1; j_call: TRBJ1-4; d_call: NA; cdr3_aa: CASSFDGATNEKLFF; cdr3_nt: TGCGCCAGCAGCTTCGATGGGGCGACTAATGAAAAACTGTTTTTT
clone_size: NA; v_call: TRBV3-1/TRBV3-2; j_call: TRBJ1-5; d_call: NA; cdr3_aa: CASSPRWGLNQPQHF; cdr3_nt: TGTGCCAGCAGCCCGAGGTGGGGGCTTAATCAGCCCCAGCATTTT
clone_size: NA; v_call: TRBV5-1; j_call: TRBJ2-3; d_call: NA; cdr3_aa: CASSLAQGMADTQYF; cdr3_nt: TGCGCCAGCAGCTTGGCTCAGGGGATGGCCGATACGCAGTATTTT
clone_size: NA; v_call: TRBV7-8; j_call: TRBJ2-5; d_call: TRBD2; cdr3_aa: CASSSRTSRETQYF; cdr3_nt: TGTGCCAGCAGCTCCCGGACTAGCCGTGAGACCCAGTACTTC
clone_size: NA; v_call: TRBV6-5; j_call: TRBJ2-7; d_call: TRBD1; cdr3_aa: CASSHSGTGSYEQYF; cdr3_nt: TGTGCCAGCAGTCACTCCGGGACAGGGTCCTACGAGCAGTACTTC
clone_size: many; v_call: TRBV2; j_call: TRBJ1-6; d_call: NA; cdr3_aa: CASRFDEGESSYNSPLHF; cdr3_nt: TGTGCCAGCAGATTTGATGAAGGGGAAAGCTCCTATAATTCACCCCTCCACTTT
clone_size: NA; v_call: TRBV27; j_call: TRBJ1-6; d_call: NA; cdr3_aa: CASRFSPARGLNSPLHF; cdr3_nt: TGTGCCAGCAGATTTTCCCCCGCGCGGGGGCTCAATTCACCCCTCCACTTT
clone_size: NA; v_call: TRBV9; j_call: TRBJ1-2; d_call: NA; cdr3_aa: CASSVGGDGVGNYGYTF; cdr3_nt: TGTGCCAGCAGCGTAGGGGGAGATGGGGTGGGCAACTATGGCTACACCTTC
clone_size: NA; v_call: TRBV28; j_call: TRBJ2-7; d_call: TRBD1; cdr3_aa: CASSLGAGGRYEQYF; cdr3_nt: TGTGCCAGCAGTTTAGGGGCAGGGGGCAGGTATGAGCAGTACTTC
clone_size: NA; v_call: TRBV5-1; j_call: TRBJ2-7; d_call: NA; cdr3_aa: CASSLEDHRVYEQYF; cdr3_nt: TGCGCCAGCAGCTTGGAGGATCATCGGGTATACGAGCAGTACTTC
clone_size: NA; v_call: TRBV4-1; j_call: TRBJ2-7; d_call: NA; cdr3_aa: CASSQDGQGNSRQYF; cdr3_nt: TGCGCCAGCAGCCAAGATGGCCAGGGAAATTCGCGACAGTACTTC
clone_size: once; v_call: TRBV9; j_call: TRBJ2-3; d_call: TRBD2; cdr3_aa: CASSAGLAGGPTDTQYF; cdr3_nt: TGTGCCAGCAGCGCGGGACTAGCGGGGGGGCCGACAGATACGCAGTATTTT